Shown below are 11 T cell receptor beta chains from a single sample sequenced in a study. TCRdb re-derived calls from the 5' RACE reads in MiXCR, one entry per CDR3 protein. The table includes around 50,000 distinct CDR3 sequences, about a sixth detected once. The specimen sequenced was naive CD4+ T cells sorted from blood. Subset here: naive CD4+ T cells, CD4+CD45RA+CD25-. The receptors were gathered from a female donor with breast cancer.

Comments on this clonotype: A much larger clonotype is one base distant, so this may be a read error. The chain uses TRBV15 and TRBJ2-1; TRBD2 matches at 12 bases. Germline values: CDR1 LNHNV, CDR2 YYDKDF (reference sequence). The CDR3 runs 17 residues. CDR3 in amino acids: CATSREASGRAYNERFF. The DNA of the CDR3 is TGTGCCACCAGCAGAGAGGCTAGCGGGAGGGCCTACAATGAGCGGTTCTTC. Together with reference TRBV15 and TRBJ2-1, the CDR3 gives the full variable domain: DAMVIQNPRYQVTQFGKPVTLSCSQTLNHNVMYWYQQKSSQAPKLLFHYYDKDFNNEADTPDNFQSRRPNTSFCFLDIRSPGLGDTAMYLCATSREASGRAYNERFFGPGTRLTVL.

Comment on this clonotype: At one boundary the junction diverges from the germline segment, which might be a read error. V is TRBV19 and J is TRBJ1-5, with 7 bases lining up with TRBD1. This CDR3 comprises 13 residues. Germline-derived CDR1 and CDR2 are LNHDA and SQIVND (reference sequence). The CDR3 bases are TGTGCCACTGCCCAGGGGGTCGCTCAGCCCCGGCATTTT. Translated, it gives CATAQGVAQPRHF.

There are many counts of this clonotype. This sequence joins TRBV5-1 and TRBJ2-1; 7 positions match TRBD2. This CDR3 is built from 13 residues. Trimming at V came to 7 bases and at J to 15 bases, leaving 16 bases not matched to a gene. The germline V gene has CDR1 SGHRS and CDR2 YFSETQ. Here the CDR3 reads CASSGDGAGDPFF. The CDR3 DNA reads as TGCGCCAGCTCTGGGGACGGGGCGGGAGACCCGTTCTTC.

This clonotype was recorded a few times. The rearrangement joins TRBV5-1 to TRBJ1-3; the D gene is possibly TRBD1 (6 bases). CDR1 is SGHRS, CDR2 YFSETQ, per germline. Trimming stripped 4 bases from V and 3 bases from J, with 14 bases between. The CDR3 sequence is 15 residues long. The CDR3 DNA is TGCGCCAGCAGCAGAACGGGGGGCGGTGGAAACACCATATATTTT. Translating gives CASSRTGGGGNTIYF.

The V call is TRBV12-3 or TRBV12-4, the J call TRBJ2-1; 14 bases match TRBD2. This CDR3 is built from 18 residues. V lost 6 bases, J lost 7 bases, and 14 bases stayed unmatched. This CDR3 reads CASSRLTSGRAFRNEQFF. The CDR3 coding sequence is TGTGCCAGCAGCCGCCTGACTAGCGGGAGGGCCTTCAGAAATGAGCAGTTCTTC.

V is TRBV18 and J is TRBJ2-7; D not resolved. Germline V gene lookup returns CDR1 KGHSH and CDR2 LQKENI. The ends were cut back, 5 bases at V and 2 bases at J, with 16 bases in the middle. The CDR3 contains 15 residues. The CDR3 is CASSSTSERTYEQYF. The DNA for the CDR3 is TGTGCCAGCTCATCTACCTCTGAGAGAACCTACGAGCAGTACTTC.

This rearrangement joins TRBV5-1 to TRBJ2-3; TRBD2 agrees at 8 bases. Germline trimming cut 3 bases from V and 2 bases from J; bases unmatched to any gene: 2. The CDR3 totals 14 residues. From germline, CDR1 is SGHRS and CDR2 YFSETQ. This chain's CDR3 is CASSSSGPTDTQYF. The CDR3 coding sequence is TGCGCCAGCAGCTCTAGCGGGCCCACAGATACGCAGTATTTT.

This clonotype is labeled as medium-sized (0.01 to 0.1%). V usage is TRBV20-1 and J usage is TRBJ1-6; no clear D gene. V lost 0 bases and J 0 bases, leaving 12 bases between the germline ends. From germline, CDR1 is DFQATT and CDR2 SNEGSKA (reference sequence). This CDR3 comprises 17 residues. The CDR3: CSAREGLFSSYNSPLHF. The CDR3 DNA reads TGCAGTGCTAGAGAAGGACTTTTTAGCTCCTATAATTCACCCCTCCACTTT.

At least ten counts were recorded for this clonotype. The gene calls are TRBV20-1 and TRBJ1-5, with a weak D call TRBD1 (6 bases). This CDR3 is built from 14 residues. The V end lost 3 bases, the J end lost 2 bases, and 11 bases lay between the germline ends. Germline V gene lookup returns CDR1 DFQATT and CDR2 SNEGSKA (reference sequence). CDR3 in DNA: TGCAGTGCTAGCACCGGGGGCCGCAATCAGCCCCAGCATTTT. This sequence encodes CSASTGGRNQPQHF.

In the case of this clonotype: This likely stems from a read error, as it lies one base from a far larger clone. The V gene is TRBV20-1, the J gene TRBJ2-1, with 7 bases identical to TRBD2. The CDR3 consists of 14 residues. Germline loops: CDR1 DFQATT, CDR2 SNEGSKA (reference sequence). The ends lost 3 bases at V and 5 bases at J; junction bases unmatched: 7. CDR3 nucleotides: TGCAGTGCTAGGTCGGCGGGAGTGAACAATGAGCAGTTCTTC. Encoded protein: CSARSAGVNNEQFF.

This clonotype was seen many times. The rearrangement uses TRBV20-1 and TRBJ2-5, with D perhaps matching TRBD1 (5 bases). The CDR3 consists of 11 residues. Germline CDR1 reads DFQATT; CDR2 reads SNEGSKA (reference sequence). CDR3 loop: CRGSQGETQYF. CDR3 bases: TGCAGGGGTAGTCAGGGAGAGACCCAGTACTTC.